The 21 T cell receptor beta chains reported below all come from one sample, sequenced in a study of T cells in Graves' hyperthyroidism and ophthalmopathy. TCR beta CDR3 regions were amplified from RNA. RT-PCR in the first round (using the HTBI primer set) targeted the TCR CDR3. Via MiXCR, TCRdb re-called the multiplex PCR reads, giving one row per CDR3 protein. In the table there are 250,000 or so distinct CDR3 sequences, 13% to 15% of which are singletons. The sequenced material came from blood. These receptors all come from a woman aged 40 to 50 with Graves' hyperthyroidism that later progressed to Graves' ophthalmopathy.

The chain has TRBV11-2 and TRBJ1-5; D uncertain. Germline CDR1 reads SGHAT; CDR2 reads FQNNGV. Trimming took 5 bases from V and 4 from J, leaving 12 bases between them. This CDR3 comprises 14 residues. The CDR3 is CASSVTGVNQPQHF. The CDR3 DNA follows: TGTGCCAGCAGCGTGACCGGGGTAAATCAGCCCCAGCATTTT.

This chain links TRBV7-9 with TRBJ1-3; D is unclear. Trimming cost V 7 bases and J 0 bases, with 28 bases left between them. Looked up from germline, CDR1 is SEHNR and CDR2 is FQNEAQ (reference sequence). This CDR3 is built from 20 residues. Here the CDR3 reads CASIPPGSDIRVASGNTIYF. In DNA form, the CDR3 reads TGTGCCAGCATCCCCCCGGGAAGTGATATCCGGGTGGCCTCTGGAAACACCATATATTTT.

V usage is TRBV5-1 and J usage is TRBJ1-6; D is unclear. Germline V CDR1 and CDR2: SGHRS, YFSETQ. The V end lost 4 bases, the J end lost 5 bases, and 16 bases lay between the germline ends. CDR3 length equals 16 residues. The CDR3 loop reads CASSRGSATNNSPLHF. The CDR3 nucleotides read TGCGCCAGCAGCCGGGGTTCAGCGACCAATAATTCACCCCTCCACTTT.

This clonotype was observed a single time. V and J are TRBV5-4 and TRBJ1-1, with D possibly matching TRBD1 (6 bases). Germline CDR1 is SGHNT and CDR2 is YYREEE (reference sequence). This CDR3 is built from 14 residues. The V end lost 1 base, the J end lost 5 bases, and 12 bases lay between the germline ends. The CDR3 coding sequence is TGTGCCAGCAGCTTGTGGGGGGCTGAGACTGAAGCTTTCTTT. Residues: CASSLWGAETEAFF.

The rearrangement uses TRBV20-1 and TRBJ2-2, with D maybe TRBD2 (5 bases). Germline V gives CDR1 DFQATT, CDR2 SNEGSKA (reference sequence). The length of the CDR3 is 18 residues. V shed 4 bases and J shed 2 bases, with 23 bases lying between them. Here the CDR3 DNA reads TGCAGTGCTACATTAATAGAGGGAGACATCCGAAACACCGGGGAGCTGTTTTTT. This translates into CSATLIEGDIRNTGELFF.

The count of this clonotype is one. A much larger clone lies one base from this, so it may be a read error. V gene TRBV6-2 or TRBV6-3 combines with J gene TRBJ2-1; the match to TRBD2 covers 10 bases. The CDR3 spans 16 residues. The V gene end was trimmed by 5 bases and the J gene end by 9 bases; junction bases not matched to a gene: 13. In germline, CDR1 is MNHEY, CDR2 SVGEGT. CDR3 in amino acids: CASSGRAGGQIGEQFF. As DNA, the CDR3 is TGTGCCAGCAGTGGCCGAGCGGGAGGGCAGATAGGTGAGCAGTTCTTC.

This clonotype was detected many times. The V call is TRBV18, the J call TRBJ2-3; 8 nucleotides match TRBD2. With 6 bases clipped from V and 3 bases from J, the junction kept 5 bases outside the gene matches. The CDR3 is 14 amino acids. CDR1 is KGHSH and CDR2 is LQKENI in the germline V gene. This CDR3 reads CASSSGSGTDTQYF. DNA for the CDR3: TGTGCCAGCTCGAGCGGGAGTGGTACAGATACGCAGTATTTT.

In this sample, this clonotype turned up a few times. The rearrangement uses TRBV28 and TRBJ2-2; D may be TRBD1 or TRBD2 (7 bases each). Between the trimmed V and J ends, which lost 5 bases and 7 bases, there was a span of 14 bases. The CDR3 loop spans 14 amino acids. Per the germline V gene, CDR1 is MDHEN and CDR2 is SYDVKM. CDR3 DNA sequence: TGTGCCAGCAGTCTAGACAGGGAGGGCGGGGAGCTGTTTTTT. Amino acid sequence: CASSLDREGGELFF.

The rearrangement uses TRBV28 and TRBJ2-7, with a possible D match to TRBD2 (6 bases). This CDR3 region has 14 residues. Trimming cost V 3 bases and J 3 bases, with 12 bases left between them. CDR1 and CDR2 (germline): MDHEN, SYDVKM. This CDR3 reads CASSLTRENYEQYF. CDR3 nucleotides: TGTGCCAGCAGTTTGACACGGGAGAACTACGAGCAGTACTTC.

The DNA of the CDR3 is TGCAGCGTGAGTATACAGGCGGTGAACACTGAAGCTTTCTTT. Amino acid sequence: CSVSIQAVNTEAFF. V is TRBV29-1 and J is TRBJ1-1; the D gene is possibly TRBD1 (5 bases). Germline-derived CDR1 and CDR2 are SQVTM and ANQGSEA. The CDR3 contains 14 residues. Between the trimmed V and J ends, which lost 6 bases and 0 bases, there was a span of 14 bases.

In its sample, this clonotype was seen many times. V gene TRBV7-9 combines with J gene TRBJ2-3; D gene uncertain. Germline V gene lookup returns CDR1 SEHNR and CDR2 FQNEAQ (reference sequence). This CDR3 region has 12 residues. Trimming cost V 8 bases and J 6 bases, with 12 bases left between them. The CDR3 DNA reads as TGTGCCAGCGAGGAAGTGGGGGATACGCAGTATTTT. Translation: CASEEVGDTQYF.

This clonotype has more than one count but fewer than ten. V usage is TRBV19 and J usage is TRBJ1-1, with D maybe TRBD1 (5 bases). CDR3 length equals 16 residues. In germline, CDR1 is LNHDA, CDR2 SQIVND (reference sequence). Trimming removed 5 bases from V and 1 base from J, with 17 bases in between. This CDR3 reads CASSPLWGAGNTEAFF. The DNA of the CDR3 is TGTGCCAGTAGTCCCCTCTGGGGCGCCGGGAACACTGAAGCTTTCTTT.

This clonotype was counted many times. CDR3 loop: CASSRTAYSNQPQHF. The CDR3 DNA reads as TGTGCCAGCAGTCGAACAGCTTATAGCAATCAGCCCCAGCATTTT. This chain connects TRBV28 to TRBJ1-5, with no clear D. Germline CDR1 MDHEN, CDR2 SYDVKM. V gave up 5 bases and J gave up 0 bases, with 11 bases separating them. CDR3 length: 15 amino acids. The whole variable domain, filled in from reference TRBV28 and TRBJ1-5, reads DVKVTQSSRYLVKRTGEKVFLECVQDMDHENMFWYRQDPGLGLRLIYFSYDVKMKEKGDIPEGYSVSREKKERFSLILESASTNQTSMYLCASSRTAYSNQPQHFGDGTRLSIL.

This clonotype was observed at least ten times. The chain couples TRBV20-1 to TRBJ2-1, with TRBD2 matching 7 bases. The V gene end was trimmed by 0 bases and the J gene end by 15 bases; junction bases not matched to a gene: 8. There are 12 residues in the CDR3. The germline V gene encodes CDR1 DFQATT and CDR2 SNEGSKA (reference sequence). This CDR3 reads CSARDTAREGFF. The CDR3 region has the DNA TGCAGTGCTAGAGATACGGCTAGGGAGGGGTTCTTC.

This clonotype was counted a few times. This chain connects TRBV11-2 to TRBJ1-2, with TRBD1 as a possible D gene (6 bases). The V end lost 2 bases, the J end lost 8 bases, and 12 bases lay between the germline ends. This CDR3 region has 13 residues. The germline V gene has CDR1 SGHAT and CDR2 FQNNGV. CDR3 nucleotides: TGTGCCAGCAGCTTACAGGGGACGAGGGGCTACACCTTC. Translating it yields CASSLQGTRGYTF.

At least ten counts were recorded for this clonotype. The chain carries TRBV3-1 and TRBJ2-7; D unresolved. This CDR3 is built from 16 residues. The germline V gene encodes CDR1 LGHDT and CDR2 YNNKEL (reference sequence). Trimming stripped 4 bases from V and 5 bases from J, with 21 bases between. CDR3 in amino acids: CASSPQPGLPGHEQYF. Here the CDR3 DNA reads TGTGCCAGCAGCCCTCAACCCGGTCTTCCTGGCCACGAGCAGTACTTC.

This clonotype was counted ten times or more. This chain joins TRBV3-1 and TRBJ2-3; TRBD2 aligns across 10 bases. CDR1 LGHDT and CDR2 YNNKEL come from the germline V gene (reference sequence). V gave up 1 base and J gave up 6 bases; unmatched junction bases: 16. The CDR3 length is 19 residues. In nucleotides, the CDR3 is TGTGCCAGCAGCCAAGCTAGCGGGAGACAACTTTACCATAGGGATACGCAGTATTTT. Residues: CASSQASGRQLYHRDTQYF.

J is TRBJ1-1 and V is TRBV6-1; D uncertain. The V end was cut by 5 bases, the J end by 6 bases, with 25 bases between. Germline values: CDR1 MNHNS, CDR2 SASEGT. The CDR3 runs 17 residues. CDR3 nucleotide sequence: TGTGCCAGCAGTTCCTCCCCCACTGCTCGGGTTAGGTCTGAAGCTTTCTTT. As protein: CASSSSPTARVRSEAFF.

CDR3: CASSRLAGVRDEQYF. CDR3 sequence (DNA): TGTGCCAGCAGTAGACTAGCGGGAGTCCGAGATGAGCAGTACTTC. J is TRBJ2-7 and V is TRBV6-1; 12 nucleotides agree with TRBD2. Per germline, CDR1 MNHNS and CDR2 SASEGT. This CDR3 has 15 residues. With V trimmed by 5 bases and J by 7 bases, 9 bases remained unmatched.

A few counts support this clonotype. The chain recombines TRBV7-3 with TRBJ2-2; D may match TRBD1 or TRBD2 (7 bases each). Trimming stripped 2 bases from V and 7 bases from J, with 17 bases between. Per germline, CDR1 SGHTA and CDR2 FQGTGA. This CDR3 is built from 16 residues. The CDR3 DNA reads TGTGCCAGCAGCTTATGGGGGAGCGGGACAGTCGGGGAGCTGTTTTTT. Translation: CASSLWGSGTVGELFF. The full variable domain, rest sourced from reference TRBV7-3 and TRBJ2-2, is GAGVSQTPSNKVTEKGKYVELRCDPISGHTALYWYRQSLGQGPEFLIYFQGTGAADDSGLPNDRFFAVRPEGSVSTLKIQRTERGDSAVYLCASSLWGSGTVGELFFGEGSRLTVL.

The CDR3 sequence is CASSPRAGPSTDTQYF. CDR3 in DNA: TGCGCCAGCAGCCCGAGAGCCGGCCCTAGCACAGATACGCAGTATTTT. This chain uses TRBV5-1 with TRBJ2-3; no firm D call. Germline CDR1 is SGHRS and CDR2 is YFSETQ. CDR3 length: 16 amino acids. V was shortened by 4 bases and J by 0 bases, with 15 bases between the two germline ends.